In its sample, the clone carrying this TCR beta chain was seen many times. The CDR3 length is 12 residues. Looked up from germline, CDR1 is ENHRY and CDR2 is SYGVKD. V was clipped by 6 bases and J by 3 bases, with 9 bases between them. The data derive from a study of identical twins. TCRdb re-called the 5' RACE reads through MiXCR, storing one row per CDR3 protein. The repertoire holds over 200,000 distinct CDR3 sequences, with roughly a tenth as singletons. Source material: memory T cells sorted from blood. The receptor comes from a man aged 50 to 59 in good health. The V and J genes are TRBV10-3 and TRBJ2-7; a weak D match, TRBD2 (5 bases). This CDR3 is CAISPDFYEQYF. For the CDR3, the DNA is TGTGCCATCAGCCCGGACTTCTACGAGCAGTACTTC.